This T cell receptor beta chain was sequenced for a study of shared clonotypes between healthy human individuals. CDR1 LGHNA and CDR2 YSLEER come from the germline V gene. V lost 0 bases and J 2 bases, leaving 5 bases between the germline ends. CDR3 length: 14 residues. About this clone: The antigen remains undetermined.

Overall study results and limits: Sequencing depth was expected to influence donor clonotype sharing.

Measured with immunoSEQ multiplex PCR; TCRdb has only the in-frame clones, and not every one. The table includes more than 450,000 clones, more than 65% detected once. Donors were healthy HIV-negative adults without recent acute infections or vaccinations. This receptor was taken from a woman in her thirties or forties in good health. Some clones in this sample may be carry-over from other donors' samples. The chain joins TRBV4-3 to TRBJ1-5; D remains ambiguous. Sequencing was carried out using PBMCs. CDR3 sequence (DNA): TGCGCCAGCAGCCAAGATGCGGGCAATCAGCCCCAGCATTTT. Its translation: CASSQDAGNQPQHF.